The clone carrying this T cell receptor (beta chain) has at least ten counts. As yet, its antigen is unknown. MiXCR, applied by TCRdb to the reads, yields one record per CDR3 protein. In the table there are just over 14,000 distinct CDR3 sequences, roughly 13% of which are singletons. There are 13 residues in the CDR3. Germline CDR1 is SGHAT and CDR2 is FQNNGV. V was cut by 5 bases and J by 2 bases, with 8 bases left in between. This sample stems from a study of type 1 regulatory T cells. Study-wide background: T-allo10 is an in vitro-generated, Tr1-enriched CD4 T cell product specific for alloantigen.

Sequenced: cultured T cells, either the whole culture or a sorted T cell fraction (not recorded which). The receptor was isolated from a human donor in good health. V and J are TRBV11-2 and TRBJ2-3; D gene uncertain. The CDR3 sequence is CASSPTVTDTQYF. Written as DNA, the CDR3 is TGTGCCAGCAGCCCCACCGTCACAGATACGCAGTATTTT.